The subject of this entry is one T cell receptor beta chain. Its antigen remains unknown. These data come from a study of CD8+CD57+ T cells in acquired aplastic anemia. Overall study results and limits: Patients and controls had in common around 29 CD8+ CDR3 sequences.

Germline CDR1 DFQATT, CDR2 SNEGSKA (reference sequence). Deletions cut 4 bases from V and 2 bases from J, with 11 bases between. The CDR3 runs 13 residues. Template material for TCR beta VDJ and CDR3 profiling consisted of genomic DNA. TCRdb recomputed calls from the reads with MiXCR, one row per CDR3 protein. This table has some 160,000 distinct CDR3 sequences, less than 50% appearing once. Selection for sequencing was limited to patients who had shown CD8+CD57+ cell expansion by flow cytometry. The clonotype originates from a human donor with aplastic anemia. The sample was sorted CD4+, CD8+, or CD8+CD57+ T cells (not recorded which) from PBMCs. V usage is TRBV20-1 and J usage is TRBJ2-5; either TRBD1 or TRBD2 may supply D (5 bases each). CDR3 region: CSAIRDAQETQYF. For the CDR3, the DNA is TGCAGTGCTATCCGGGACGCACAAGAGACCCAGTACTTC.